This T cell receptor (beta chain) was sequenced in a study of T-cell reconstitution after alpha-beta-depleted transplantation in children. Germline V lookup: CDR1 DFQATT, CDR2 SNEGSKA (reference sequence). The CDR3 runs 12 residues. The V end was cut by 5 bases, the J end by 4 bases, with 11 bases between. Preparation of the TCRbeta library was carried out with unique molecular identifiers. TCRdb re-called the PCR reads through MiXCR, storing one row per CDR3 protein. The top ten hold about 2.2% of the sample, which has 450,000 to 600,000 distinct CDR3 sequences, over 10% seen once. Worth noting for this clonotype: Just one base apart from a much larger clone, this may be a read error. This likely comes from a read error, as the CDR3 has no conserved phenylalanine or tryptophan at its end.

The material was PBMCs, mostly from graft donor cells, obtained 360 days after TCRalphabeta/CD19-depleted stem cell transplant. The TCR comes from a male patient under 18 who had a stem cell transplant for acute myeloid leukemia, so the T cells may come from the graft donor. V and J are TRBV20-1 and TRBJ1-1; D gene uncertain. The CDR3 DNA reads as TGCAGTGCTCCCAAAGGGATCACTGAAGCTTTCTAT. It is translated as CSAPKGITEAFY.